One sample yielded the 5 T cell receptor beta chains listed below, sequenced in a study of post-analysis software for immune sequencing data. Findings and limits, study-wide: There were roughly 5 TRBV segments more frequent in patients than controls, and TRBV5-6, TRBV5-1 and TRBV20-1 were among them.

These TCRs' antigens remain unknown. The library was made from cDNA and included unique molecular identifiers. TCRdb re-analysed the PCR reads in MiXCR, keeping a single row per CDR3 protein. The data hold approximately 690,000 distinct CDR3 sequences, with roughly three fifths observed a single time. Sequencing input: blood. These receptors were taken from a girl aged 2 to 10 with multiple sclerosis.

This clonotype was seen a handful of times. V usage is TRBV20-1 and J usage is TRBJ2-7; D not certain. The CDR3 has 13 amino acids. Trimming stripped 3 bases from V and 4 bases from J, with 13 bases between. The V gene's germline CDR1 is DFQATT and CDR2 SNEGSKA (reference sequence). The CDR3, as DNA: TGCAGTGCTAGCGGGCCCCCGGTATACGAGCAGTACTTC. Translating gives CSASGPPVYEQYF.

This chain connects TRBV7-9 to TRBJ2-3; tentative D call: TRBD2 (5 bases). The ends were cut back, 11 bases at V and 1 base at J, with 13 bases in the middle. Germline CDR1 is SEHNR and CDR2 is FQNEAQ (reference sequence). CDR3 length: 13 residues. The CDR3 DNA sequence: TGTGCCGGCCTGGTCGGGGGCACAGATACGCAGTATTTT. Translating it yields CAGLVGGTDTQYF. Full variable domain (remainder filled in from reference TRBV7-9 and TRBJ2-3): DTGVSQNPRHKITKRGQNVTFRCDPISEHNRLYWYRQTLGQGPEFLTYFQNEAQLEKSRLLSDRFSAERPKGSFSTLEIQRTEQGDSAMYLCAGLVGGTDTQYFGPGTRLTVL.

CDR3 nucleotides: TGCGCCAGCAGCCAAGAAACGGCGGCGAACACTGAAGCTTTCTTT. Its translation: CASSQETAANTEAFF. This sequence joins TRBV4-1 and TRBJ1-1; D gene uncertain. Germline V gene lookup returns CDR1 MGHRA and CDR2 YSYEKL. V was clipped by 0 bases and J by 1 base, with 9 bases between them. The CDR3 contains 15 residues.

J is TRBJ2-5 and V is TRBV29-1; 7 bases map to TRBD1. Germline V gene lookup returns CDR1 SQVTM and CDR2 ANQGSEA. This CDR3 has 13 amino acids. Germline trimming cut 6 bases from V and 1 base from J; bases unmatched to any gene: 5. CDR3 sequence: CSVAGQVQETQYF. Written as DNA, the CDR3 is TGCAGCGTCGCTGGACAGGTCCAAGAGACCCAGTACTTC. Variable domain in full (rest from reference TRBV29-1 and TRBJ2-5): SAVISQKPSRDICQRGTSLTIQCQVDSQVTMMFWYRQQPGQSLTLIATANQGSEATYESGFVIDKFPISRPNLTFSTLTVSNMSPEDSSIYLCSVAGQVQETQYFGPGTRLLVL.

The chain joins TRBV15 to TRBJ1-2, with D perhaps matching TRBD1 (6 bases). The germline V gene encodes CDR1 LNHNV and CDR2 YYDKDF (reference sequence). CDR3 size: 13 residues. V was cut by 0 bases and J by 6 bases, with 8 bases left in between. The CDR3 is CATSRDHRDGYTF. DNA of the CDR3: TGTGCCACCAGCAGAGATCACAGGGATGGCTACACCTTC.